This T cell receptor (beta chain) was retrieved from a study of T cell repertoires in cytomegalovirus infection. TCRdb re-called the reads through MiXCR, storing one row per CDR3 protein. Counted here are about 830,000 distinct CDR3 sequences, 30% to 35% occurring once; the ten biggest clones make up roughly 12%. About this clonotype itself: The antigen remains unidentified.

V dropped 9 bases and J dropped 0; count of bases not matched to a gene: 8. Germline CDR1 LNHDA, CDR2 SQIVND (reference sequence). This CDR3 has 15 amino acids. Sequencing was performed on cultured CD8+ T cells from PBMCs, taken from culture after CMV antigen stimulation. This receptor was identified in a human donor in good health (CMV status not recorded). Some clones in this sample may be carry-over from other donors' samples. The chain joins TRBV19 to TRBJ2-1, with 7 nucleotides matching TRBD2. The DNA for the CDR3 is TGTGCCAGCACTTTCGGGGGGAGCTCCTACAATGAGCAGTTCTTC. Protein sequence: CASTFGGSSYNEQFF.